This T cell receptor beta chain originates from a study of CD8 T cells in ankylosing spondylitis. There are many counts of this clonotype. Scientists made TCR beta libraries using quantitative 5'-RACE with molecular barcodes. In TCRdb, the 5' RACE reads were re-called with MiXCR into one record per CDR3 protein. The table records 150,000 or so distinct CDR3 sequences, roughly 11% of them present only once. The CDR3 is 14 residues long. The V end was cut by 1 base, the J end by 6 bases, with 10 bases between. CDR1 and CDR2 from the germline V gene are SEHNR and FQNEAQ (reference sequence). The sequencing input was blood, either unsorted or a sorted T cell fraction (not recorded which). The receptor comes from a male donor with ankylosing spondylitis or in good health (not recorded which). The gene calls are TRBV7-9 and TRBJ2-1, with unresolved D. CDR3 sequence: CASSLGSPFNEQFF. CDR3 nucleotide sequence: TGTGCCAGCAGCTTAGGTAGTCCGTTCAATGAGCAGTTCTTC.